This paragraph reports one TCR beta chain. Its specificity is not known. This record belongs to a study of T cell responses to AZD1222 COVID-19 vaccine. Overall study context: Pooled in the analysis were second doses at about 4 or about 12 weeks. Study-wide points: White British donors predominated, females outnumbered males, and clonal diversity was possibly underestimated. Only six AZD1222 recipients tested seropositive at baseline. Unmutated variant regions are reportedly the target of nearly half of TCRs that are spike-specific.

TCRdb keeps only in-frame clones here, not all; method: immunoSEQ multiplex PCR. Of approximately 110,000 clones in the sample, approximately 88% were seen once. Sequenced material: peripheral blood, taken on day 0 of AZD1222 vaccination. This receptor was taken from an adult in good health.

The DNA of the CDR3 is TGTGCCAGTAGTCCCCGGCTACTCTATGGCTACACCTTC. It codes for CASSPRLLYGYTF. This rearrangement joins TRBV19 to TRBJ1-2; D call uncertain. The CDR3 has 13 amino acids. V was cut by 5 bases and J by 4 bases, with 11 bases left in between. Per germline, CDR1 LNHDA and CDR2 SQIVND (reference sequence).